This T cell receptor (beta chain) appears in the sequencing data of a study of blood T cell repertoires in COVID-19. In the study overall: Whether acute or convalescent, the COVID-19 samples came from the United States, Italy and Spain. From T cells, B-cell-depleted T cells, or PBMCs came the material, which was cDNA or gDNA.

V lost 9 bases to trimming and J lost 6 bases; unmatched junction nucleotides: 7. The CDR3 totals 13 residues. CDR1 is MNHEY, CDR2 SVGAGI, per germline. In the study's own analysis: Reference gene primers were amplified, and this amplification served to estimate nucleated cell counts. Some clones are missing from TCRdb's copy, which holds only in-frame ones; the method was immunoSEQ multiplex PCR. D and trimming come from the DNA, and the V and J calls and clone size come from that table. The sample has 150,000 to 200,000 clones, 70% to 90% seen once; the top ten hold approximately 1.1%. This TCR came from a middle-aged man with acute or convalescent COVID-19. This sequence joins TRBV6-5 and TRBJ2-2; 7 nucleotides agree with TRBD2. Material for sequencing was peripheral blood. The CDR3, as DNA: TGTGCCAGTTACCAGGGAGGGGCCGGGGAGCTGTTTTTT. Its translation is CASYQGGAGELFF.